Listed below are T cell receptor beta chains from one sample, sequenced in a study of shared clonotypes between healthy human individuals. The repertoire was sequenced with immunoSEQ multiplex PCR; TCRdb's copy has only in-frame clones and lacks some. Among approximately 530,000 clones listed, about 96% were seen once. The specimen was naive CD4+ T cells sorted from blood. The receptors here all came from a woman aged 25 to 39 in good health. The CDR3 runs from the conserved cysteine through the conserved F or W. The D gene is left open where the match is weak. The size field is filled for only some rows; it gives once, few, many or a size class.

cdr3_aa: CASSYSRQGANQPQHF
cdr3_nt: TGTGCCAGCAGTTACTCGAGGCAGGGGGCAAATCAGCCCCAGCATTTT
v_call: TRBV6-5
clone_size: NA
j_call: TRBJ1-5
d_call: TRBD1

cdr3_aa: CASSLRQGAVLANEKLFF
cdr3_nt: TGTGCCAGCAGCTTACGACAGGGGGCGGTTTTAGCTAATGAAAAACTGTTTTTT
v_call: TRBV7-9
clone_size: NA
j_call: TRBJ1-4
d_call: TRBD1

cdr3_aa: CASRMDRSNEKLFF
cdr3_nt: TGTGCCAGCAGGATGGACAGGTCTAATGAAAAACTGTTTTTT
v_call: TRBV6-1
clone_size: NA
j_call: TRBJ1-4
d_call: TRBD1

cdr3_aa: CASSHDLAGLTLNYGYTF
cdr3_nt: TGTGCCAGTAGCCACGACCTAGCGGGGCTAACCCTGAACTATGGCTACACCTTC
v_call: TRBV19
clone_size: NA
j_call: TRBJ1-2
d_call: NA

cdr3_aa: CAWSTANNSPLHF
cdr3_nt: TGTGCCTGGAGTACAGCTAATAATTCACCCCTCCACTTT
v_call: TRBV30
clone_size: NA
j_call: TRBJ1-6
d_call: NA

cdr3_aa: CASSPDYYEQYF
cdr3_nt: TGTGCCAGCTCACCCGACTACTACGAGCAGTACTTC
v_call: TRBV18
clone_size: NA
j_call: TRBJ2-7
d_call: NA

cdr3_aa: CASKEGSGNTIYF
cdr3_nt: TGTGCCAGCAAAGAGGGCTCTGGAAACACCATATATTTT
v_call: TRBV21-1
clone_size: NA
j_call: TRBJ1-3
d_call: NA

cdr3_aa: CASSPDYNEQFF
cdr3_nt: TGTGCCAGCAGTCCAGACTACAATGAGCAGTTCTTC
v_call: TRBV28
clone_size: NA
j_call: TRBJ2-1
d_call: NA

cdr3_aa: CASSPGNTIYF
cdr3_nt: TGTGCCAGCAGCCCGGGGAACACCATATATTTT
v_call: TRBV7-9
clone_size: NA
j_call: TRBJ1-3
d_call: NA

cdr3_aa: CASSPWRGGYEQYF
cdr3_nt: TGTGCCAGCAGCCCGTGGCGGGGGGGCTACGAGCAGTACTTC
v_call: TRBV5-6
clone_size: NA
j_call: TRBJ2-7
d_call: TRBD2

cdr3_aa: CASSHTLASRSTDTQYF
cdr3_nt: TGTGCCAGCAGCCATACATTAGCTTCTCGGAGCACAGATACGCAGTATTTT
v_call: TRBV4-2
clone_size: once
j_call: TRBJ2-3
d_call: NA

cdr3_aa: CSVIGGHVSYEQYF
cdr3_nt: TGCAGCGTTATCGGGGGACACGTTTCCTACGAGCAGTACTTC
v_call: TRBV29-1
clone_size: NA
j_call: TRBJ2-7
d_call: NA

cdr3_aa: CASSQSLAHTQYF
cdr3_nt: TGTGCCAGCAGCCAGTCACTAGCCCATACGCAGTATTTT
v_call: TRBV14
clone_size: NA
j_call: TRBJ2-3
d_call: NA

cdr3_aa: CASNLPLRDTQYF
cdr3_nt: TGTGCCAGCAACTTACCCCTTCGCGATACGCAGTATTTT
v_call: TRBV28
clone_size: NA
j_call: TRBJ2-3
d_call: NA

cdr3_aa: CASSLGEGTPISYEQYF
cdr3_nt: TGCGCCAGCAGCTTGGGCGAGGGGACCCCCATTTCCTACGAGCAGTACTTC
v_call: TRBV5-1
clone_size: NA
j_call: TRBJ2-7
d_call: NA

cdr3_aa: CASSLFSQNTGELFF
cdr3_nt: TGTGCCAGCTCACTATTTTCGCAGAACACCGGGGAGCTGTTTTTT
v_call: TRBV18
clone_size: once
j_call: TRBJ2-2
d_call: NA

cdr3_aa: CASSYGISGNTIYF
cdr3_nt: TGTGCCAGCAGTTACGGTATCTCTGGAAACACCATATATTTT
v_call: TRBV6-6
clone_size: NA
j_call: TRBJ1-3
d_call: NA

cdr3_aa: CASSLSESGANTEAFF
cdr3_nt: TGCGCCAGCAGCTTGTCCGAGTCGGGGGCGAACACTGAAGCTTTCTTT
v_call: TRBV5-1
clone_size: NA
j_call: TRBJ1-1
d_call: NA

cdr3_aa: CASSSGLAGETQYF
cdr3_nt: TGCGCCAGCAGCTCGGGACTAGCGGGAGAGACCCAGTACTTC
v_call: TRBV5-1
clone_size: NA
j_call: TRBJ2-5
d_call: TRBD2

cdr3_aa: CASWRTAQSRTGELFF
cdr3_nt: TGTGCCAGCTGGAGGACGGCCCAGAGTCGGACCGGGGAGCTGTTTTTT
v_call: TRBV18
clone_size: NA
j_call: TRBJ2-2
d_call: NA

cdr3_aa: CASTDRGHTGELFF
cdr3_nt: TGCGCCAGCACCGACAGGGGCCACACCGGGGAGCTGTTTTTT
v_call: TRBV10-2
clone_size: once
j_call: TRBJ2-2
d_call: TRBD1

cdr3_aa: CASSLGGPVYEQYF
cdr3_nt: TGCGCCAGCAGCTTGGGAGGTCCCGTCTACGAGCAGTACTTC
v_call: TRBV5-1
clone_size: NA
j_call: TRBJ2-7
d_call: NA

cdr3_aa: CASSRDLETQYF
cdr3_nt: TGTGCCAGCAGCCGGGACCTAGAGACCCAGTACTTC
v_call: TRBV11-2
clone_size: once
j_call: TRBJ2-5
d_call: NA

cdr3_aa: CASRDLQGKGDSPLHF
cdr3_nt: TGTGCCAGCAGAGACCTACAGGGGAAGGGGGATTCACCCCTCCACTTT
v_call: TRBV28
clone_size: once
j_call: TRBJ1-6
d_call: TRBD1

cdr3_aa: CASRPSGSGDTQYF
cdr3_nt: TGTGCCAGCAGACCTAGCGGGAGTGGAGATACGCAGTATTTT
v_call: TRBV27
clone_size: NA
j_call: TRBJ2-3
d_call: TRBD2

cdr3_aa: CASSLVGGVREQYF
cdr3_nt: TGTGCCAGCAGCTTGGTGGGGGGAGTCCGGGAGCAGTACTTC
v_call: TRBV5-8
clone_size: NA
j_call: TRBJ2-7
d_call: NA

cdr3_aa: CASSVKAGLGSGANVLTF
cdr3_nt: TGTGCCAGCAGCGTCAAAGCGGGATTGGGCTCTGGGGCCAACGTCCTGACTTTC
v_call: TRBV9
clone_size: once
j_call: TRBJ2-6
d_call: TRBD2

cdr3_aa: CASLRGTTYLGSNQPQHF
cdr3_nt: TGTGCCAGCCTACGCGGGACTACGTACCTGGGTAGCAATCAGCCCCAGCATTTT
v_call: TRBV28
clone_size: NA
j_call: TRBJ1-5
d_call: NA

cdr3_aa: CASSHILGQNSYEQYF
cdr3_nt: TGTGCCAGCAGCCACATACTGGGACAGAACTCCTACGAGCAGTACTTC
v_call: TRBV7-8
clone_size: once
j_call: TRBJ2-7
d_call: TRBD1

cdr3_aa: CASRTGRSTYEQYF
cdr3_nt: TGTGCCAGCAGGACGGGACGCTCGACCTACGAGCAGTACTTC
v_call: TRBV6-5
clone_size: NA
j_call: TRBJ2-7
d_call: NA

cdr3_aa: CASSLAHLGLAGGPVEQYF
cdr3_nt: TGTGCCAGCAGCTTAGCTCACTTGGGACTAGCGGGAGGGCCCGTCGAGCAGTACTTC
v_call: TRBV7-8
clone_size: NA
j_call: TRBJ2-7
d_call: TRBD2

cdr3_aa: CASSGHGGAETDTQYF
cdr3_nt: TGTGCCAGCAGCGGGCATGGGGGCGCGGAGACAGATACGCAGTATTTT
v_call: TRBV2
clone_size: NA
j_call: TRBJ2-3
d_call: NA

cdr3_aa: CASSGVSAFF
cdr3_nt: TGTGCCAGCAGTGGGGTTTCTGCTTTCTTT
v_call: TRBV28
clone_size: NA
j_call: TRBJ1-1
d_call: NA

cdr3_aa: CASSFRLAIYEQYF
cdr3_nt: TGTGCCAGCAGCTTCCGACTAGCGATCTACGAGCAGTACTTC
v_call: TRBV11-3
clone_size: NA
j_call: TRBJ2-7
d_call: TRBD2

cdr3_aa: CASRPSGVSAKNIQYF
cdr3_nt: TGTGCCAGCAGGCCGAGTGGTGTTTCAGCAAAAAACATTCAGTACTTC
v_call: TRBV28
clone_size: NA
j_call: TRBJ2-4
d_call: NA

cdr3_aa: CASSLDVGSGANVLTF
cdr3_nt: TGTGCCAGCAGTTTAGACGTGGGTTCTGGGGCCAACGTCCTGACTTTC
v_call: TRBV27
clone_size: NA
j_call: TRBJ2-6
d_call: NA

cdr3_aa: CATSRPVGEGTYEQYF
cdr3_nt: TGTGCCACCAGCAGACCGGTGGGGGAGGGCACCTACGAGCAGTACTTC
v_call: TRBV15
clone_size: NA
j_call: TRBJ2-7
d_call: TRBD2

cdr3_aa: CASIHRLAGGLQETQYF
cdr3_nt: TGTGCCAGCATCCATAGACTAGCGGGAGGTTTACAAGAGACCCAGTACTTC
v_call: TRBV7-8
clone_size: NA
j_call: TRBJ2-5
d_call: TRBD2

cdr3_aa: CASSQEIPFKGGEQFF
cdr3_nt: TGTGCCAGCAGCCAAGAGATCCCCTTTAAGGGTGGTGAGCAGTTCTTC
v_call: TRBV4-2
clone_size: NA
j_call: TRBJ2-1
d_call: NA

cdr3_aa: CAGTGHERANTGELFF
cdr3_nt: TGTGCCGGAACAGGCCATGAGCGAGCGAACACCGGGGAGCTGTTTTTT
v_call: TRBV19
clone_size: NA
j_call: TRBJ2-2
d_call: NA

cdr3_aa: CASSSLVMNTEAFF
cdr3_nt: TGTGCCAGCAGCTCACTGGTCATGAACACTGAAGCTTTCTTT
v_call: TRBV13
clone_size: NA
j_call: TRBJ1-1
d_call: NA

cdr3_aa: CASSPVAGEQYF
cdr3_nt: TGTGCCAGCAGCCCAGTAGCTGGCGAGCAGTACTTC
v_call: TRBV11-1
clone_size: NA
j_call: TRBJ2-7
d_call: NA

cdr3_aa: CASSLQGGNTEAFF
cdr3_nt: TGTGCCAGCAGTTTACAGGGGGGGAACACTGAAGCTTTCTTT
v_call: TRBV27
clone_size: once
j_call: TRBJ1-1
d_call: TRBD1

cdr3_aa: CASSEAPAGGFSGKETQYF
cdr3_nt: TGTGCCAGCAGTGAAGCCCCGGCCGGGGGGTTTAGCGGAAAAGAGACCCAGTACTTC
v_call: TRBV6-1
clone_size: NA
j_call: TRBJ2-5
d_call: TRBD2

cdr3_aa: CACQVWGRSYEQYF
cdr3_nt: TGTGCCTGCCAAGTTTGGGGTCGCTCCTACGAGCAGTACTTC
v_call: TRBV30
clone_size: once
j_call: TRBJ2-7
d_call: NA

cdr3_aa: CASSTLAGVGNEQFF
cdr3_nt: TGTGCCAGCAGTACCCTAGCGGGAGTTGGCAATGAGCAGTTCTTC
v_call: TRBV6-6
clone_size: NA
j_call: TRBJ2-1
d_call: TRBD2

cdr3_aa: CASSLGGTSGRRETQYF
cdr3_nt: TGTGCCAGCAGCTTGGGGGGGACTAGCGGGAGGAGGGAGACCCAGTACTTC
v_call: TRBV5-4
clone_size: NA
j_call: TRBJ2-5
d_call: TRBD2

cdr3_aa: CASSGTSPYTDTQYF
cdr3_nt: TGTGCCAGCAGTGGCACCAGTCCATACACAGATACGCAGTATTTT
v_call: TRBV2
clone_size: NA
j_call: TRBJ2-3
d_call: NA

cdr3_aa: CASSSPTIGRGGGYEQYF
cdr3_nt: TGTGCCAGCAGTTCCCCCACCATCGGGCGGGGAGGGGGCTACGAGCAGTACTTC
v_call: TRBV28
clone_size: NA
j_call: TRBJ2-7
d_call: NA

cdr3_aa: CSIWDNQNHYF
cdr3_nt: TGCAGCATATGGGACAACCAAAACCACTACTTC
v_call: TRBV29-1
clone_size: NA
j_call: TRBJ2-5
d_call: NA

cdr3_aa: CASSLGQGSTYEQYF
cdr3_nt: TGTGCCAGCTCACTAGGGCAAGGGTCGACTTACGAGCAGTACTTC
v_call: TRBV18
clone_size: NA
j_call: TRBJ2-7
d_call: NA

cdr3_aa: CASTLNNPLATYTGELFF
cdr3_nt: TGTGCCAGCACCCTTAACAACCCCTTAGCGACCTACACCGGGGAGCTGTTTTTT
v_call: TRBV27
clone_size: once
j_call: TRBJ2-2
d_call: NA